The TCR beta chain described here comes from a study of CD8+ T cells in alopecia areata. The CDR3 runs 15 residues. The germline gives CDR1 MDHEN, CDR2 SYDVKM. J gave up 2 bases and V 1 base, and 3 bases lay outside the gene matches. Treatment in this sample: oral pan-JAK inhibitor, 5-10 mg twice daily. This clone was observed once. Antigen: not known. Points from the study as a whole: More clonal than normal scalp was lesional scalp, particularly alopecia totalis/universalis.

Isolated RNA was reverse transcribed into cDNA used as the sequencing template. Sequencing was performed with immunoSEQ multiplex PCR; in TCRdb, only in-frame clones are kept and a portion is missing. The table includes 95,000 to 100,000 clones, around 55% detected once. Sequencing used CD8+ T cells sorted from blood, obtained at week 4, from a patient treated with tofacitinib. The clonotype comes from a human donor with alopecia areata. The J gene is TRBJ2-7, the V gene TRBV28; 9 nucleotides match TRBD2. CDR3 sequence (DNA): TGTGCCAGCAGTTTATCGTTAGCGGGAGCCTACGAGCAGTACTTC. Translated, it gives CASSLSLAGAYEQYF.